This entry features one T cell receptor (beta chain) sequence. Its antigen remains unknown. This specimen belongs to a study of response to subunit inactivated influenza vaccine. Trimming pared 6 bases from V and 6 bases from J, leaving 17 bases between. The CDR3 is 14 residues long. CDR1 and CDR2 from the germline V gene are LGHDT and YNNKEL (reference sequence). TCRdb itself ran the RT-PCR reads through MiXCR, one entry per CDR3 protein. This sample has roughly 700,000 distinct CDR3 sequences; 14% occur once, and the top ten carry 6.5% to 8.5%. Whole-study results and caveats: Authors suggested each seasonal influenza vaccination recruits few new T cells.

This TCR derives from a man aged 45-65 years who received an inactivated influenza vaccine. This specimen was PBMCs from blood, taken 14 to 15 days before vaccination. The chain combines TRBV3-1 with TRBJ2-5, with D possibly being TRBD1 (6 bases). The CDR3 DNA is TGTGCCAGCAGAGGGACAAACGAGTCGAAGACCCAGTACTTC. Protein product: CASRGTNESKTQYF.